This is a list of T cell receptor beta chains from one sample in a study of technical replicates of blood from a handful of donors. Some clones are missing from TCRdb's copy, which holds only in-frame ones; the method was immunoSEQ multiplex PCR. The sample holds fewer than 100,000 clones; around 89% are singletons and the top ten take roughly 0.41%. The source material was T cells isolated from PBMCs. Source of these receptors: a human donor in good health. Both conserved end residues are part of each CDR3. The D gene is left open where the match is weak. Clone size is given for some rows only: seen once, a few or many times, or a class if the clone is expanded.

.,TRBV15,.,TRBJ1-1,CATSLKAHGRAKAFF,TGTGCCACCAGCCTCAAGGCGCACGGCAGGGCTAAGGCTTTCTTT
.,TRBV9,.,TRBJ2-3,CASSVVAGPTDTQYF,TGTGCCAGCAGCGTAGTCGCGGGGCCCACAGATACGCAGTATTTT
.,TRBV5-1,once,TRBJ1-4,CASSLGRVRTNEKLFF,TGCGCCAGCAGCTTGGGCAGGGTACGAACTAATGAAAAACTGTTTTTT
.,TRBV7-9,.,TRBJ2-7,CASSSGQTYEQYF,TGTGCCAGCAGCTCTGGACAGACCTACGAGCAGTACTTC
.,TRBV4-1,.,TRBJ1-1,CASSQQGMSAFF,TGCGCCAGCAGCCAACAGGGGATGTCAGCTTTCTTT
.,TRBV19,.,TRBJ1-2,CASGPDWRTDGYTF,TGTGCCAGTGGACCGGATTGGAGGACAGATGGCTACACCTTC
.,TRBV4-1,.,TRBJ2-7,CASSLGDSIYEQYF,TGCGCCAGCAGCCTGGGGGACTCCATCTACGAGCAGTACTTC
.,TRBV27,.,TRBJ1-2,CASSLSLDRGYTF,TGTGCCAGCAGTTTATCGCTAGACCGTGGCTACACCTTC
.,TRBV18,.,TRBJ1-5,CASSLKADYSNQPQHF,TGTGCCAGCTCCTTAAAGGCCGACTATAGCAATCAGCCCCAGCATTTT
TRBD2,TRBV27,.,TRBJ2-3,CASRFGTSGSDTQYF,TGTGCCAGCAGATTCGGGACTAGCGGGTCCGATACGCAGTATTTT
.,TRBV30,.,TRBJ1-5,CAWSDIGGVHNQPQHF,TGTGCCTGGAGTGATATAGGAGGGGTGCACAATCAGCCCCAGCATTTT
.,TRBV25-1,.,TRBJ1-1,CASSATEGSNTEAFF,TGTGCCAGCAGCGCGACCGAGGGTTCGAACACTGAAGCTTTCTTT
.,TRBV19,.,TRBJ1-1,CASSSGRYTEAFF,TGTGCCAGTAGCAGCGGACGGTACACTGAAGCTTTCTTT